This T cell receptor beta chain was identified in a study of tumor-infiltrating lymphocytes in localized non-small cell lung cancer (dated by TCRdb to the early 2020s). About the study as a whole: Several histologies were represented in the cohort, which also included both smokers and never-smokers as well as patients whose samples were collected after neoadjuvant chemotherapy. Each patient contributed resected tumor tissue and uninvolved lung tissue from the same patient, described as non-adjacent to the tumor. Flow cytometry, multiplex immunofluorescence, RNA-seq, exome sequencing and proteomics were applied to the same patients as TCR sequencing, which was one of several integrated assays. In total, the ICON cohort consisted of fewer than 190 surgical patients with localized non-small cell lung cancer who had their tumors resected. For 55 patients, immunoSEQ T-cell fraction was compared between paired tumor and uninvolved lung. The investigation overall reported the following: The TCR-derived T-cell fraction showed no difference between the flow cytometry-defined immunotypes IM1 (good prognosis) and IM2 (poor prognosis). TCRbeta sequencing supported higher T cell infiltration in tumors than in uninvolved lung tissue, consistent with immunofluorescence CD3 counts. Recurrence-free survival showed no association with tumor T-cell fraction measured by TCR sequencing (p = 0.61). Because different assays used different pieces of the same tissue, technical variation could not be distinguished from intratumor heterogeneity. Assay coverage varied across patients depending on available tissue quantity, so only a subset of the cohort had TCR sequencing.

Concerning this clone: Its antigen is currently not known. No much larger clone is present one base from it, and per-base qualities are unavailable.

ICON enrollment began in April 2016, and the last patient was enrolled in the second half of 2018. Fresh tumor and matched uninvolved tissue for in-depth immune analyses, including TCR sequencing, were collected from a subcohort of around 73 patients. DNA isolated from bulk tissue, without cell sorting, was used for TCR sequencing. The T-cell fraction in tumor and uninvolved lung tissue was obtained from TCR sequencing using the immunoSEQ assay. In the authors' own workflow: To analyze survival, patients were divided into a high T-cell fraction group (upper tertile) and a low T-cell fraction group (lower two tertiles), and the two groups were compared using a log-rank test. Paired tumor versus uninvolved lung differences in T-cell fraction were tested with a signed-rank test. The table comes from immuneACCESS by way of TCRdb, which keeps in-frame sequences with V and J called. Part of the clones is missing from these tables; in studies checked, under half for an unresolved V gene and the rest for unknown reasons. V and J calls plus clone size are reproduced from that table; the DNA served to infer D and trimming. The sample table shows tens of thousands of clones, and 73% are seen once. The ten biggest clones cover 5.5% to 7% of the sample.

Trimming at the junction amounts to 6 bases on V and 4 bases on J, and the germline ends lie 18 bases apart. For CDR1 and CDR2, the germline V gene lists SQVTM and ANQGSEA. The CDR3, from cysteine to phenylalanine, totals 14 residues. Only the CDR3 DNA stays, 42 bases, in frame from base 1. The specimen sequenced was lung tumor tissue. The chain links TRBV29-1 with TRBJ1-2; no confident D gene assignment can be made. The clonotype comes from a human donor with non-small cell lung cancer. The DNA sequence is given as TGCAGCGTCGCAAACCCGGGTCTTAGCTATGGCTACACCTTC. The encoded protein is CSVANPGLSYGYTF.